The present T cell receptor (beta chain) was sequenced within a study of blood T cell repertoires in COVID-19 (dated by TCRdb to the early 2020s). Regarding the complete study: Samples from collaborators originated in the United States, Italy and Spain and spanned both the acute and convalescent phases of COVID-19. The material from the prospective study consisted of cDNA or gDNA derived from T cells, B-cell-depleted T cells, or PBMCs. The dataset comprised deeply sampled blood TCRbeta repertoires from subjects exposed to, actively infected with, or recovered from COVID-19. The repertoires were released in a freely available public database intended as a resource for research on the immune response to SARS-CoV-2. The samples were drawn from the first 160 participants of the ongoing ImmuneRACE study and from 950 to 1,500 subjects provided by 6 global collaborators. The sample metadata nearly always contained a de-identified subject ID, COVID-19 status, age in years and sex. Where available, HLA class I and class II types were obtained from metadata supplied by the sample provider rather than from assay-based typing. Study-wide conclusions, independent of this receptor: The amount of clinical and demographic metadata varied by source and participant and was provided uncurated.

On this clone: The clone's antigen remains unknown. Per-base quality was not reported, and no clone a single base away is much larger than it.

In Seattle, one collaborating source enrolled patients while the infection was active and tracked those patients longitudinally over the course of disease. Whole blood was collected in K2EDTA tubes by collaborating institutions according to the institutions' own protocols. For TCRbeta analysis, collaborators shipped samples as frozen whole blood, isolated PBMCs, or DNA extracted from either of those sample types. Trimming takes 8 bases off V and 0 bases off J; junction bases not matched to a gene: 6. The CDR3 has 13 amino acids, counting the end cysteine and phenylalanine. Only CDR3 DNA remains: 39 bases, in frame from the first base. CDR1 and CDR2 are drawn from the germline V gene (reference sequence): GTSNPN, SVGIG. TCRbeta CDR3 regions were amplified from genomic DNA using the immunoSEQ Assay, a bias-controlled multiplex PCR. The published analysis was carried out like this. The number of nucleated cells in each sample was estimated by amplification of reference gene primers within the assay. To quantify the absolute abundance of each unique TCRbeta CDR3 rearrangement, sequence reads were collapsed and filtered. For each sample, productive Simpson clonality was calculated as the square root of Simpson's diversity index over productive rearrangements. TCRdb retrieved this table from immuneACCESS and kept in-frame rearrangements only. Not all clones are present; in checked studies, unresolved V genes account for under half, and no reason is known for the remainder. V and J calls and clone size are as listed in that table; D and trimming were resolved from the DNA. The sample table shows tens of thousands of clones, and around 90% are seen once. Together, the top ten hold under 5.5% of the sample.

Sequenced input: peripheral blood. The source of this sequence is a man in his sixties with COVID-19, enrolled during active disease. The chain couples TRBV30 to TRBJ1-1, and TRBD1 matches 7 of the central bases. The DNA sequence is as follows: TGTGCCGTCTCGGGACAGCTGAACACTGAAGCTTTCTTT. Its protein is CAVSGQLNTEAFF.